Presented here are 5 T cell receptor beta chains from one specimen sequenced in a study of metastatic and nonmetastatic thyroid tumors. Patients had received no treatment of any kind before thyroid surgery. TCRdb re-called the PCR reads with MiXCR. The table shows about 38,000 clones, with about half occurring only once. Sequenced input: tumor tissue. The receptors were gathered from a male donor with papillary thyroid cancer or a benign thyroid nodule (not recorded which). Some clones in this sample may be carry-over from other donors' samples.

This chain joins TRBV11-1 and TRBJ1-2; D may be TRBD1 (5 bases). Germline V lookup: CDR1 SGHAT, CDR2 FQDESV (reference sequence). Between the trimmed V and J ends, which lost 0 bases and 0 bases, there was a span of 11 bases. The CDR3 runs 16 residues. The CDR3 region is CASSLALQDTNYGYTF. The CDR3 DNA reads as TGTGCCAGCAGCTTAGCGCTACAGGACACTAACTATGGCTACACCTTC.

This clone was recorded once. The chain carries TRBV18 and TRBJ1-2; D possibly corresponds to TRBD1 (6 bases). The germline V and J ends were trimmed by 7 bases and 2 bases, with 20 bases remaining between them. In germline, CDR1 is KGHSH, CDR2 LQKENI. CDR3 length: 16 residues. CDR3 residues: CASFISGTPSNYGYTF. CDR3 DNA sequence: TGTGCCAGCTTTATCTCCGGGACACCCTCGAACTATGGCTACACCTTC.

The chain has TRBV20-1 and TRBJ1-2; D is perhaps TRBD1 (5 bases). The CDR3 has 16 residues. The V gene's germline CDR1 is DFQATT and CDR2 SNEGSKA (reference sequence). Trimming took off 6 bases at V and 0 bases at J, with 20 bases between the two ends. The CDR3 region is CSARPQDQIANYGYTF. The CDR3 nucleotides read TGCAGTGCGAGGCCACAGGACCAAATAGCTAACTATGGCTACACCTTC.

The chain couples TRBV7-2 to TRBJ1-1; a weak D match, TRBD1 (5 bases). Trimming removed 0 bases at V and 6 bases at J, with 17 bases between. The CDR3 runs 16 residues. CDR1 is SGHTA and CDR2 is FQGNSA in the germline V gene. DNA for the CDR3: TGTGCCAGCAGCTTAGCGGGGGAGGCCGAATCCTCTGAAGCTTTCTTT. Protein sequence: CASSLAGEAESSEAFF. Full variable domain (outside the CDR3, taken from reference TRBV7-2 and TRBJ1-1): GAGVSQSPSNKVTEKGKDVELRCDPISGHTALYWYRQSLGQGLEFLIYFQGNSAPDKSGLPSDRFSAERTGGSVSTLTIQRTQQEDSAVYLCASSLAGEAESSEAFFGQGTRLTVV.

A few counts support this clone. The gene calls are TRBV3-1 and TRBJ1-2; D is uncertain. With 0 bases removed from V and 7 bases from J, the gap between germline ends came to 9 bases. There are 13 residues in the CDR3. Germline assignment: CDR1 LGHDT and CDR2 YNNKEL (reference sequence). The CDR3 DNA is TGTGCCAGCAGCCAAGATTCGGGTAGTGGCTACACCTTC. Protein: CASSQDSGSGYTF.